One and the same sample provided the 30 T cell receptor beta chains below, sequenced in a study of T cell repertoires in cytomegalovirus infection. Their cognate antigens are unknown. TCRdb itself ran the reads through MiXCR, one entry per CDR3 protein. Counted here are about 130,000 distinct CDR3 sequences, about 31% occurring once; the ten biggest clones make up roughly three fifths. Sequencing was performed on CD8+ T cells from cultured PBMCs, taken from culture after CMV antigen stimulation. These TCRs come from a human donor in good health (CMV status not recorded). Some clones in this sample may be carry-over from other donors' samples.

V gene TRBV4-1 combines with J gene TRBJ2-2, with D perhaps matching TRBD2 (6 bases). Trimming removed 0 bases from V and 1 base from J, with 9 bases in between. CDR3 length: 16 amino acids. The germline V gene has CDR1 MGHRA and CDR2 YSYEKL. The CDR3 sequence is CASSQETGENTGELFF. Here the CDR3 DNA reads TGCGCCAGCAGCCAAGAAACGGGGGAGAACACCGGGGAGCTGTTTTTT.

The chain combines TRBV12-3 or TRBV12-4 with TRBJ2-7; possibly TRBD2 for D (6 bases). V lost 0 bases, J lost 12 bases, and 15 bases lay in between. The length of the CDR3 is 13 residues. The CDR3 here is CASSLAPGSEGYF. In DNA, the CDR3 is TGTGCCAGCAGTTTAGCGCCGGGGTCGGAGGGGTACTTC.

This sequence joins TRBV9 and TRBJ2-7; no reliable D call. Germline V gives CDR1 SGDLS, CDR2 YYNGEE. The V and J ends lost 0 bases and 1 base respectively, with 5 bases between them. This CDR3 spans 13 amino acids. As DNA, the CDR3 is TGTGCCAGCAGCGTAGAAAGTTCCTACGAGCAGTACTTC. It codes for CASSVESSYEQYF.

The gene calls are TRBV6-2 or TRBV6-3 and TRBJ2-1; TRBD1 matches at 7 bases. Germline values: CDR1 MNHEY, CDR2 SVGEGT. V trimming: 6 bases; J trimming: 5 bases; junction bases outside the gene matches: 10. The CDR3 has 15 residues. The CDR3 nucleotides are TGTGCCAGCAGGCCACCGGGACAGCGAAACAATGAGCAGTTCTTC. Its protein is CASRPPGQRNNEQFF.

This sequence joins TRBV7-6 and TRBJ2-5; no clear D. The ends were cut back, 2 bases at V and 7 bases at J, with 5 bases in the middle. CDR1 and CDR2 (germline): SGHVS, FNYEAQ. The CDR3 consists of 11 residues. CDR3 coding DNA: TGTGCCAGCAGCTTATTAGGGACCCAGTACTTC. This codes for CASSLLGTQYF. Together with reference TRBV7-6 and TRBJ2-5, the CDR3 gives the full variable domain: GAGVSQSPRYKVTKRGQDVALRCDPISGHVSLYWYRQALGQGPEFLTYFNYEAQQDKSGLPNDRFSAERPEGSISTLTIQRTEQRDSAMYRCASSLLGTQYFGPGTRLLVL.

This clonotype was counted between two and nine times. The rearrangement links TRBV4-1 to TRBJ1-5; D gene uncertain. The CDR3 sequence is 15 residues long. V was trimmed by 0 bases and J by 2 bases, leaving 8 bases between them. CDR1 MGHRA and CDR2 YSYEKL come from the germline V gene. Here the CDR3 DNA reads TGCGCCAGCAGCCAAGAGGAGGCGGGCAATCAGCCCCAGCATTTT. Encoded protein: CASSQEEAGNQPQHF.

This clonotype was seen only once. The CDR3: CSARDMTANQETQYF. DNA of the CDR3: TGCAGTGCTAGAGATATGACAGCCAACCAAGAGACCCAGTACTTC. The chain uses TRBV20-1 and TRBJ2-5; D might be TRBD1 (5 bases). This CDR3 spans 15 amino acids. Per germline, CDR1 DFQATT and CDR2 SNEGSKA (reference sequence). V was clipped by 0 bases and J by 0 bases, with 11 bases between them.

This clonotype was detected only a few times. V and J are TRBV19 and TRBJ1-1; D not certain. CDR3 length: 13 amino acids. Germline V gene lookup returns CDR1 LNHDA and CDR2 SQIVND (reference sequence). Trimming removed 6 bases from V and 3 bases from J, with 11 bases in between. CDR3 loop: CASSVGRHTEAFF. In DNA, the CDR3 is TGTGCCAGTAGCGTTGGTCGGCACACTGAAGCTTTCTTT.

This clonotype was found a few times. The V gene is TRBV7-8, the J gene TRBJ2-7; D is unresolved. Looked up from germline, CDR1 is SGHVS and CDR2 is FQNEAQ. The V and J ends lost 0 bases and 4 bases respectively, with 10 bases between them. CDR3 size: 14 residues. The CDR3 here is CASSLALLRYEQYF. The CDR3 DNA reads TGTGCCAGCAGCTTAGCCCTACTGAGATACGAGCAGTACTTC.

A few counts support this clonotype. The genes are TRBV12-3 or TRBV12-4 and TRBJ2-6; TRBD1 matches 7 bases. V trimming: 3 bases; J trimming: 4 bases; junction bases outside the gene matches: 9. This CDR3 region has 17 residues. CDR3 coding DNA: TGTGCCAGCAGTTTTCACGAGGGGGCGCGAGGGGCCAACGTCCTGACTTTC. It is translated as CASSFHEGARGANVLTF.

The rearrangement links TRBV6-6 to TRBJ2-3, with 7 bases lining up with TRBD1. The ends lost 3 bases at V and 0 bases at J; junction bases unmatched: 6. The CDR3 runs 16 residues. Looked up from germline, CDR1 is MNHNY and CDR2 is SVGAGI (reference sequence). The CDR3 DNA reads as TGTGCCAGCAGTTATCGACAGGGACCAAGCACAGATACGCAGTATTTT. It yields the protein CASSYRQGPSTDTQYF.

The chain combines TRBV6-1 with TRBJ1-1; D may be TRBD1 (5 bases). Germline V lookup: CDR1 MNHNS, CDR2 SASEGT. V lost 3 bases, J lost 5 bases, and 7 bases lay in between. The CDR3 is 12 amino acids. DNA for the CDR3: TGTGCCAGCAGTGAGGGGGGAACTGAAGCTTTCTTT. Translated, it gives CASSEGGTEAFF.

The chain is built from TRBV7-8 and TRBJ2-7; D ambiguous. Deletions cut 3 bases from V and 1 base from J, with 13 bases between. The CDR3 has 15 residues. Germline loops: CDR1 SGHVS, CDR2 FQNEAQ. CDR3 coding DNA: TGTGCCAGCAGCTTGGTCCTCGGGCTATCCTACGAGCAGTACTTC. It codes for CASSLVLGLSYEQYF.

This chain uses TRBV7-9 with TRBJ1-2; TRBD1 matches 10 bases. Losses at the gene ends were 5 bases for V and 1 base for J; bases not matched to a gene: 4. Per germline, CDR1 SEHNR and CDR2 FQNEAQ (reference sequence). There are 15 residues in the CDR3. The CDR3, as DNA: TGTGCCAGCAGCCCAAGGACAGGGGGTAACTATGGCTACACCTTC. Its translation is CASSPRTGGNYGYTF.

This sequence joins TRBV7-9 and TRBJ1-2; 8 nucleotides agree with TRBD1. The CDR3 length is 16 residues. J was trimmed by 0 bases and V by 1 base; bases with no gene match: 4. Germline V lookup: CDR1 SEHNR, CDR2 FQNEAQ (reference sequence). CDR3 DNA: TGTGCCAGCAGCTTAGGGTCGACAGGGGCTAACTATGGCTACACCTTC. Its protein is CASSLGSTGANYGYTF.

V and J are TRBV6-1 and TRBJ2-1; D is perhaps TRBD1 or TRBD2 (6 bases each). Per the germline V gene, CDR1 is MNHNS and CDR2 is SASEGT. Trimming left V 10 bases short and J 4 bases short, with 14 bases between. The CDR3 is 13 residues long. In DNA, the CDR3 is TGTGCCACCATTGGGGGGCGATACAATGAGCAGTTCTTC. This encodes CATIGGRYNEQFF.

V gene TRBV7-2 combines with J gene TRBJ2-1; 11 bases are a match to TRBD2. Germline V CDR1 and CDR2: SGHTA, FQGNSA. CDR3 size: 18 residues. V trimming: 3 bases; J trimming: 0 bases; junction bases outside the gene matches: 7. In DNA, the CDR3 is TGTGCCAGCAGCTTGAGACTAGCGGGGAAATACTCCTACAATGAGCAGTTCTTC. Its protein product is CASSLRLAGKYSYNEQFF.

This clonotype has only a few counts. This chain links TRBV7-9 with TRBJ2-7; no firm D call. V dropped 0 bases and J dropped 7 bases, with 13 bases sitting between them. CDR3 size: 14 residues. CDR1 is SEHNR, CDR2 FQNEAQ, per germline (reference sequence). Here the CDR3 reads CASSLASRVGEQYF. The CDR3 bases are TGTGCCAGCAGCTTAGCGTCCCGGGTCGGAGAGCAGTACTTC.

This clonotype was seen a few times. The chain has TRBV10-2 and TRBJ1-1; D might be TRBD1 (6 bases). This CDR3 region has 16 residues. Per the germline V gene, CDR1 is WSHSY and CDR2 is SAAADI. Trimming left V 7 bases short and J 2 bases short, with 20 bases between. The CDR3 nucleotides are TGCGCCAGCACCCGGACAGTGGGATGGGCAAACACTGAAGCTTTCTTT. It yields the protein CASTRTVGWANTEAFF.

The V gene is TRBV28, the J gene TRBJ2-7; 8 bases fit TRBD1. In germline, CDR1 is MDHEN, CDR2 SYDVKM. The trim removed 7 bases at V and 4 bases at J, leaving 6 bases unmatched. The CDR3 covers 13 residues. CDR3 residues: CASKITGGYEQYF. DNA of the CDR3: TGTGCCAGCAAAATAACAGGGGGATACGAGCAGTACTTC. The full variable domain, with the rest looked up from reference TRBV28 and TRBJ2-7, is DVKVTQSSRYLVKRTGEKVFLECVQDMDHENMFWYRQDPGLGLRLIYFSYDVKMKEKGDIPEGYSVSREKKERFSLILESASTNQTSMYLCASKITGGYEQYFGPGTRLTVT.

The V and J genes are TRBV20-1 and TRBJ2-7; TRBD1 agrees at 8 bases. The CDR3 has 13 residues. With V trimmed by 4 bases and J by 6 bases, 8 bases remained unmatched. Germline V gives CDR1 DFQATT, CDR2 SNEGSKA (reference sequence). CDR3 amino acids: CSANVPTGAEQYF. The CDR3 coding sequence is TGCAGTGCTAATGTCCCGACAGGGGCCGAGCAGTACTTC.

The sample holds many counts of this clonotype. The rearrangement uses TRBV7-2 and TRBJ1-5; possibly TRBD1 for D (5 bases). Trimming took off 6 bases at V and 1 base at J, with 13 bases between the two ends. Per germline, CDR1 SGHTA and CDR2 FQGNSA. The CDR3 has 15 residues. The CDR3 bases are TGTGCCAGCAGGGAGGGGACGGCCAGCAATCAGCCCCAGCATTTT. Translating gives CASREGTASNQPQHF. Together with reference TRBV7-2 and TRBJ1-5, the CDR3 gives the full variable domain: GAGVSQSPSNKVTEKGKDVELRCDPISGHTALYWYRQSLGQGLEFLIYFQGNSAPDKSGLPSDRFSAERTGGSVSTLTIQRTQQEDSAVYLCASREGTASNQPQHFGDGTRLSIL.

V is TRBV27 and J is TRBJ2-7; D is undetermined. Germline V CDR1 and CDR2: MNHEY, SMNVEV (reference sequence). The CDR3 runs to 15 residues. V shed 5 bases and J shed 3 bases, with 17 bases lying between them. The CDR3 DNA is TGTGCCAGCAGTCCGACCCGACGTGTACACTACGAGCAGTACTTC. It translates to CASSPTRRVHYEQYF.

This clonotype was recorded a few times. The chain recombines TRBV7-9 with TRBJ1-4; D might be TRBD1 (5 bases). The germline V gene encodes CDR1 SEHNR and CDR2 FQNEAQ (reference sequence). The V end lost 8 bases, the J end lost 3 bases, and 16 bases lay between the germline ends. The CDR3 extends over 15 amino acids. Written as DNA, the CDR3 is TGTGCCAGCTCGGGGCACCCCCCCGCTAATGAAAAACTGTTTTTT. Translated: CASSGHPPANEKLFF.

This clonotype was recorded many times. The chain links TRBV12-3 or TRBV12-4 to TRBJ2-1; possibly TRBD2 for D (6 bases). V lost 7 bases to trimming and J lost 10 bases, with 14 bases between them. CDR3 length: 12 amino acids. CDR3 protein: CASTKAGMEQFF. For the CDR3, the DNA is TGTGCCAGCACTAAGGCGGGGATGGAGCAGTTCTTC.

This clonotype has more than one count but fewer than ten. The chain carries TRBV7-9 and TRBJ1-1; no reliable D call. Per germline, CDR1 SEHNR and CDR2 FQNEAQ (reference sequence). V shed 4 bases and J shed 11 bases, with 11 bases lying between them. The CDR3 consists of 11 residues. The CDR3 protein is CASSSLDAAFF. CDR3 DNA: TGTGCCAGCAGCTCACTTGATGCGGCTTTCTTT.

V is TRBV7-6 and J is TRBJ1-2, with no clear D. Germline V lookup: CDR1 SGHVS, CDR2 FNYEAQ. V was clipped by 1 base and J by 9 bases, with 12 bases between them. The CDR3 covers 13 residues. The CDR3 nucleotides are TGTGCCAGCAGCTTAGGAGGCAGAGAGCGCTACACCTTC. Residues: CASSLGGRERYTF.

The chain recombines TRBV28 with TRBJ1-4, with 8 bases matching TRBD1. V was clipped by 3 bases and J by 8 bases; unmatched bases: 11. The CDR3 runs 16 residues. Germline V gene sequence: CDR1 MDHEN, CDR2 SYDVKM. The CDR3 is CASSFQWTGIDEKLFF. For the CDR3, the DNA is TGTGCCAGCAGTTTCCAATGGACAGGGATTGACGAAAAACTGTTTTTT.

The sample holds many counts of this clonotype. The chain has TRBV7-2 and TRBJ1-6; D is uncertain. Germline V CDR1 and CDR2: SGHTA, FQGNSA. The CDR3 spans 13 residues. V lost 1 base to trimming and J lost 13 bases, with 11 bases between them. Written as DNA, the CDR3 is TGTGCCAGCAGCTTAGAGGGAATGAGGCCCCTCCACTTT. It codes for CASSLEGMRPLHF.

This clonotype was detected ten times or more. The chain joins TRBV12-3 or TRBV12-4 to TRBJ1-1, with D possibly being TRBD1 (5 bases). The V and J ends lost 9 bases and 0 bases respectively, with 11 bases between them. The CDR3 totals 13 residues. This CDR3 is CASGGGMNTEAFF. The CDR3 nucleotides are TGTGCCAGTGGGGGAGGCATGAACACTGAAGCTTTCTTT.